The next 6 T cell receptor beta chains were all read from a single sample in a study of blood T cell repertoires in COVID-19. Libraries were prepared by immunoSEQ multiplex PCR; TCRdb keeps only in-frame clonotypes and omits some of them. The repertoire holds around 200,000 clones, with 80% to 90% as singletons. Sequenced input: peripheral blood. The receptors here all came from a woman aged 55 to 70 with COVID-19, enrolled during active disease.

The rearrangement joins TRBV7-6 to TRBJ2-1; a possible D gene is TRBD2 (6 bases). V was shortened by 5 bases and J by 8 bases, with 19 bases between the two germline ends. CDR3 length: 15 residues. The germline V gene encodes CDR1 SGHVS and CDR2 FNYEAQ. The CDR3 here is CASSGLDGSRDEQFF. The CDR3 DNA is TGTGCCAGCAGCGGTTTAGACGGGAGCAGGGATGAGCAGTTCTTC.

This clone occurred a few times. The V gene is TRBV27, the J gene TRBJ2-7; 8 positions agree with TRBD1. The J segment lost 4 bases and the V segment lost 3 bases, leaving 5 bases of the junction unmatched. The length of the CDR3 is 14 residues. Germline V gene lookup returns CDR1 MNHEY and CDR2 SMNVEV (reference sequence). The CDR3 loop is CASSFRDRIYEQYF. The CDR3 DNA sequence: TGTGCCAGCAGTTTCCGGGACAGGATTTACGAGCAGTACTTC.

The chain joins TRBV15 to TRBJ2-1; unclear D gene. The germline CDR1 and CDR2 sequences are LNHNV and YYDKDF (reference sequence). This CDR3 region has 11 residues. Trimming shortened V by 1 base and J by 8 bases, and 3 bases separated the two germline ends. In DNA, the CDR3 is TGTGCCACCAGCAGAGCATATGAGCAGTTCTTC. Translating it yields CATSRAYEQFF.

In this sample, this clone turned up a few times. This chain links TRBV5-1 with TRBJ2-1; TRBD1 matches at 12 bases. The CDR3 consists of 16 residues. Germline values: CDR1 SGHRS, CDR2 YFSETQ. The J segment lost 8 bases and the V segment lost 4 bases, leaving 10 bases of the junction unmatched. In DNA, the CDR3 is TGCGCCAGCAGCCCGAACCGGGACAGGGGGCGGGATGAGCAGTTCTTC. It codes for CASSPNRDRGRDEQFF.

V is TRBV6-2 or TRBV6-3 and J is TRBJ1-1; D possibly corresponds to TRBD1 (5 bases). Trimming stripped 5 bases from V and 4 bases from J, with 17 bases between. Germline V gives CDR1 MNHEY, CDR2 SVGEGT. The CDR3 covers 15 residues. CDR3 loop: CASSPPGAGGTEAFF. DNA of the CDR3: TGTGCCAGCAGTCCCCCAGGAGCCGGGGGCACTGAAGCTTTCTTT.

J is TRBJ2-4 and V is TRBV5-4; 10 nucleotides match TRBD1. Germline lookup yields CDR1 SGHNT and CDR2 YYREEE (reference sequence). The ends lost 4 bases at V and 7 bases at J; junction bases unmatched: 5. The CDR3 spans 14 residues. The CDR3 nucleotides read TGTGCCAGCAGCGGGGGACAGGGGCGGAACATTCAGTACTTC. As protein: CASSGGQGRNIQYF.